This entry lists 20 T cell receptor beta chains sequenced from one sample in a study of cytomegalovirus exposure and HLA in healthy donors. The PCR was carried out with 60 Vbeta primers and 13 Jbeta primers. Generated by immunoSEQ multiplex PCR, the TCRdb table keeps only in-frame clones and is missing some. The sample includes approximately 200,000 clones. The sample was PBMCs. The source of these receptors is a boy under 18 in good health and CMV-seronegative.

This sequence joins TRBV11-2 and TRBJ2-7; D possibly corresponds to TRBD2 (5 bases). Germline loops: CDR1 SGHAT, CDR2 FQNNGV. V dropped 6 bases and J dropped 2 bases, with 11 bases sitting between them. The CDR3 is made up of 13 amino acids. In nucleotides, the CDR3 is TGTGCCAGCAGGAGGGAAGGTACCTACGAGCAGTACTTC. Translated, it gives CASRREGTYEQYF.

This rearrangement joins TRBV7-9 to TRBJ1-1; TRBD1 matches at 10 bases. With V trimmed by 5 bases and J by 1 base, 4 bases remained unmatched. The germline gives CDR1 SEHNR, CDR2 FQNEAQ (reference sequence). The CDR3 is 15 residues long. The CDR3 sequence: CASSARQGANTEAFF. The CDR3 DNA follows: TGTGCCAGCAGCGCCCGACAGGGGGCGAACACTGAAGCTTTCTTT.

The chain joins TRBV11-2 to TRBJ1-2; D not resolved. CDR1 and CDR2 (germline): SGHAT, FQNNGV. CDR3 length equals 15 residues. The V end lost 1 base, the J end lost 6 bases, and 15 bases lay between the germline ends. CDR3 sequence: CASSLASRVFDGYTF. CDR3 bases: TGTGCCAGCAGCTTAGCATCGCGGGTTTTCGATGGCTACACCTTC.

The V call is TRBV4-2, the J call TRBJ2-3; 8 positions agree with TRBD2. The CDR3 sequence is 15 residues long. Germline V gives CDR1 LGHNA, CDR2 YNFKEQ. Trimming took 4 bases from V and 3 from J; bases not matched to a gene: 6. The DNA for the CDR3 is TGTGCCAGCAGCCCCGGCCCGGGAGGGACAGATACGCAGTATTTT. The encoded protein is CASSPGPGGTDTQYF.

The J gene is TRBJ1-1, the V gene TRBV28; the match to TRBD1 covers 8 bases. Trimming cost V 8 bases and J 5 bases; bases outside gene matches: 7. CDR3 length equals 13 residues. In germline, CDR1 is MDHEN, CDR2 SYDVKM. CDR3 nucleotide sequence: TGTGCCAGCCTACAGGGGGGGTGGACTGAAGCTTTCTTT. Protein sequence: CASLQGGWTEAFF.

The chain combines TRBV30 with TRBJ1-4; weak D call: TRBD1 (6 bases). This CDR3 region has 14 residues. Germline CDR1 reads GTSNPN; CDR2 reads SVGIG (reference sequence). V gave up 3 bases and J gave up 3 bases, with 11 bases separating them. The CDR3 bases are TGTGCCTGGAGACCGGGACATCCTAATGAAAAACTGTTTTTT. Translation: CAWRPGHPNEKLFF. Full variable domain (missing parts from reference TRBV30 and TRBJ1-4): SQTIHQWPATLVQPVGSPLSLECTVEGTSNPNLYWYRQAAGRGLQLLFYSVGIGQISSEVPQNLSASRPQDRQFILSSKKLLLSDSGFYLCAWRPGHPNEKLFFGSGTQLSVL.

This sequence joins TRBV5-4 and TRBJ1-2; D might be TRBD1 (6 bases). The germline V and J ends were trimmed by 4 bases and 8 bases, with 15 bases remaining between them. This CDR3 is built from 13 residues. Germline V gene lookup returns CDR1 SGHNT and CDR2 YYREEE (reference sequence). The CDR3 DNA is TGTGCCAGCAGCCCCCTGGGGGCCGGGGGCTACACCTTC. Its translation: CASSPLGAGGYTF.

CDR3 in amino acids: CASYLPGTRNTIYF. CDR3 nucleotides: TGTGCCAGCTACCTACCGGGGACACGGAACACCATATATTTT. V and J are TRBV28 and TRBJ1-3; a possible D gene is TRBD1 (6 bases). In germline, CDR1 is MDHEN, CDR2 SYDVKM. With 8 bases removed from V and 7 bases from J, the gap between germline ends came to 18 bases. The CDR3 totals 14 residues.

The CDR3 sequence is CASSYAGQGSEQYF. The CDR3 DNA reads TGTGCCAGCAGTTACGCAGGCCAGGGGTCCGAGCAGTACTTC. The chain couples TRBV6-5 to TRBJ2-7; D perhaps matches TRBD1 (6 bases). The CDR3 loop spans 14 amino acids. The germline CDR1 and CDR2 sequences are MNHEY and SVGAGI. The ends were cut back, 2 bases at V and 6 bases at J, with 14 bases in the middle.

The rearrangement links TRBV4-2 to TRBJ1-1; possible D gene TRBD1, 6 bases. Trimming shortened V by 7 bases and J by 0 bases, and 15 bases separated the two germline ends. CDR3 length: 15 amino acids. The germline V gene encodes CDR1 LGHNA and CDR2 YNFKEQ. The CDR3: CASNLGGKMNTEAFF. The CDR3 DNA follows: TGTGCCAGCAATCTAGGGGGTAAGATGAACACTGAAGCTTTCTTT.

CDR3 residues: CASSPHVGASGAFFYEQYF. The CDR3 DNA is TGTGCCAGCAGCCCCCACGTAGGGGCTAGCGGGGCCTTCTTCTACGAGCAGTACTTC. The chain uses TRBV11-2 and TRBJ2-7; TRBD2 matches 9 bases. The germline gives CDR1 SGHAT, CDR2 FQNNGV. V dropped 5 bases and J dropped 3; count of bases not matched to a gene: 20. CDR3 length: 19 amino acids.

The chain employs TRBV5-4 and TRBJ1-1; 7 nucleotides align to TRBD1. The ends lost 4 bases at V and 8 bases at J; junction bases unmatched: 8. The CDR3 is made up of 13 amino acids. Germline V gene sequence: CDR1 SGHNT, CDR2 YYREEE (reference sequence). As DNA, the CDR3 is TGTGCCAGCAGCCCGGGGACAGCCAACGAAGCTTTCTTT. Translation: CASSPGTANEAFF.

V gene TRBV4-1 combines with J gene TRBJ2-5, with 10 nucleotides matching TRBD1. This CDR3 region has 16 residues. V was pared by 1 base and J by 3 bases, with 5 bases of the junction left unmatched. Looked up from germline, CDR1 is MGHRA and CDR2 is YSYEKL. The CDR3 DNA sequence: TGCGCCAGCAGCCAAGGACAGGGGGCTGGGGAAGAGACCCAGTACTTC. Its translation is CASSQGQGAGEETQYF.

The V and J genes are TRBV13 and TRBJ2-7; 7 bases are a match to TRBD2. CDR1 and CDR2 from the germline V gene are PRHDT and FYEKMQ (reference sequence). The V gene end was trimmed by 1 base and the J gene end by 4 bases; junction bases not matched to a gene: 10. The CDR3 spans 16 residues. In nucleotides, the CDR3 is TGTGCCAGCAGCTTAGCACTTCGGGGGGAACAATACGAGCAGTACTTC. It yields the protein CASSLALRGEQYEQYF.

The CDR3 DNA reads as TGTGCCACCAGCAGAGAGATCTCAGGTACTAACTATGGCTACACCTTC. Amino acids: CATSREISGTNYGYTF. J is TRBJ1-2 and V is TRBV15; D is ambiguous. V was clipped by 0 bases and J by 0 bases, with 11 bases between them. The CDR3 totals 16 residues. Germline assignment: CDR1 LNHNV and CDR2 YYDKDF (reference sequence).

This rearrangement joins TRBV5-4 to TRBJ2-3; D gene ambiguous. CDR1 SGHNT and CDR2 YYREEE come from the germline V gene (reference sequence). V was trimmed by 1 base and J by 0 bases, leaving 12 bases between them. The CDR3 spans 16 residues. The CDR3 nucleotides are TGTGCCAGCAGCTTGCTGGCGGAACCCAGCACAGATACGCAGTATTTT. Its translation is CASSLLAEPSTDTQYF.

The chain uses TRBV11-2 and TRBJ2-7, with 8 bases fitting TRBD2. With 6 bases clipped from V and 0 bases from J, the junction kept 4 bases outside the gene matches. The length of the CDR3 is 14 residues. Germline CDR1 SGHAT, CDR2 FQNNGV. CDR3 amino acids: CASSSAGASYEQYF. DNA of the CDR3: TGTGCCAGCAGTTCAGCGGGGGCCTCCTACGAGCAGTACTTC.

This chain uses TRBV14 with TRBJ2-7; TRBD2 might be the D (5 bases). The CDR3 is 12 amino acids. The ends were cut back, 4 bases at V and 9 bases at J, with 13 bases in the middle. Germline loops: CDR1 SGHDN, CDR2 FVKESK. The CDR3: CASSPSSQGQYF. The DNA of the CDR3 is TGTGCCAGCAGCCCTTCTAGCCAAGGGCAGTACTTC.

The rearrangement joins TRBV5-1 to TRBJ2-5, with 8 bases that match TRBD1. Germline V CDR1 and CDR2: SGHRS, YFSETQ. The J segment lost 5 bases and the V segment lost 4 bases, leaving 10 bases of the junction unmatched. This CDR3 is built from 15 residues. CDR3 sequence: CASSTRTGLTETQYF. The CDR3 bases are TGCGCCAGCAGCACCCGGACAGGGCTCACGGAGACCCAGTACTTC.

This rearrangement joins TRBV27 to TRBJ1-2; 10 bases align to TRBD1. The CDR3 spans 15 residues. Germline V lookup: CDR1 MNHEY, CDR2 SMNVEV (reference sequence). V shed 2 bases, J shed 8 bases, and the junction held 8 bases outside the gene matches. The CDR3 protein is CASSLRDRGTEGYTF. The CDR3 region has the DNA TGTGCCAGCAGTTTACGGGACAGGGGCACTGAAGGCTACACCTTC.